These 23 T cell receptor beta chains share one sample of origin, sequenced in a study of T cells in Graves' hyperthyroidism and ophthalmopathy. Amplification of TCR beta CDR3 regions was performed using RNA transcripts as template. The HTBI primer set was used in a first-round RT-PCR of the TCR CDR3. TCRdb analysed the multiplex PCR reads with MiXCR anew, one entry per CDR3 protein. The table has 190,000 or so distinct CDR3 sequences, around 17% seen once. What was sequenced was blood. Source of these receptors: a man in his forties with Graves' hyperthyroidism.

This clonotype appeared many times. The V and J genes are TRBV10-3 and TRBJ2-1; 9 bases are a match to TRBD1. Germline-derived CDR1 and CDR2 are ENHRY and SYGVKD. CDR3 length: 15 amino acids. Losses at the gene ends were 0 bases for V and 7 bases for J; bases not matched to a gene: 4. Here the CDR3 reads CAISESGQGRNEQFF. The CDR3 DNA is TGTGCCATCAGTGAGTCGGGACAGGGTAGGAATGAGCAGTTCTTC.

Ten or more counts support this clonotype. The rearrangement links TRBV20-1 to TRBJ2-2; a weak D match, TRBD2 (5 bases). V was clipped by 0 bases and J by 1 base, with 12 bases between them. The CDR3 runs 16 residues. The germline CDR1 and CDR2 sequences are DFQATT and SNEGSKA (reference sequence). CDR3 bases: TGCAGTGCTAGAGATCGGGTAGCGAGGAACACCGGGGAGCTGTTTTTT. Its protein is CSARDRVARNTGELFF.

This clonotype was detected only a few times. The chain recombines TRBV10-3 with TRBJ2-1; 7 bases fit TRBD1. This CDR3 is built from 16 residues. Germline-derived CDR1 and CDR2 are ENHRY and SYGVKD. J lost 3 bases, V lost 0 bases, and 5 bases had no gene match. In DNA form, the CDR3 reads TGTGCCATCAGTGAGTCCGGGACAGAATTCTACAATGAGCAGTTCTTC. Its translation is CAISESGTEFYNEQFF.

The table lists this clonotype with many counts. The chain carries TRBV20-1 and TRBJ2-5; tentative D call: TRBD1 (6 bases). Germline V gene data show CDR1 as DFQATT and CDR2 as SNEGSKA (reference sequence). This CDR3 contains 12 residues. Between the trimmed V and J ends, which lost 6 bases and 4 bases, there was a span of 12 bases. The DNA for the CDR3 is TGCAGTGCCGGCGACAGGATAGAGACCCAGTACTTC. Protein sequence: CSAGDRIETQYF.

This clonotype turned up a few times. V usage is TRBV4-3 and J usage is TRBJ2-1; D is perhaps TRBD1 or TRBD2 (6 bases each). V lost 0 bases and J lost 4, with 13 bases in between. The CDR3 contains 16 residues. Germline V gene lookup returns CDR1 LGHNA and CDR2 YSLEER. DNA for the CDR3: TGCGCCAGCAGCCAAGATTGGAGGGGGAGTTACAATGAGCAGTTCTTC. It specifies CASSQDWRGSYNEQFF.

There are many counts of this clonotype. The rearrangement joins TRBV18 to TRBJ2-7; D is uncertain. CDR1 and CDR2 (germline): KGHSH, LQKENI. V lost 2 bases and J lost 5, with 7 bases in between. CDR3 size: 12 residues. DNA of the CDR3: TGTGCCAGCTCACCAGGAAAAGACGAGCAGTACTTC. Its protein is CASSPGKDEQYF.

The table lists this clonotype with many counts. V gene TRBV20-1 combines with J gene TRBJ1-4; 7 bases line up with TRBD1. Germline-derived CDR1 and CDR2 are DFQATT and SNEGSKA (reference sequence). V shed 3 bases and J 8 bases; nucleotides not matched to a gene: 15. The CDR3 totals 16 residues. Written as DNA, the CDR3 is TGCAGTGCTAGTGCCACTACAGGGGCCACTAGGGAAAAACTGTTTTTT. Its protein product is CSASATTGATREKLFF.

This clonotype was counted between two and nine times. The rearrangement links TRBV6-6 to TRBJ1-5; 8 nucleotides agree with TRBD1. V shed 1 base, J shed 1 base, and the junction held 6 bases outside the gene matches. This CDR3 has 17 residues. Germline lookup yields CDR1 MNHNY and CDR2 SVGAGI (reference sequence). In DNA, the CDR3 is TGTGCCAGCAGTTACTTTGACAGGGGATCAAGCAATCAGCCCCAGCATTTT. Translating gives CASSYFDRGSSNQPQHF.

This clonotype was observed at least ten times. The chain carries TRBV7-6 and TRBJ2-7; the match to TRBD1 covers 8 bases. Germline V gene data show CDR1 as SGHVS and CDR2 as FNYEAQ. The J segment lost 0 bases and the V segment lost 5 bases, leaving 6 bases of the junction unmatched. CDR3 length: 15 amino acids. CDR3 region: CASSGTGTGSYEQYF. CDR3 in DNA: TGTGCCAGCAGCGGGACCGGGACAGGCTCCTACGAGCAGTACTTC.

This clonotype came up many times. The gene calls are TRBV20-1 and TRBJ2-7, with D perhaps matching TRBD2 (7 bases). The CDR3 consists of 15 residues. Germline CDR1 and CDR2: DFQATT and SNEGSKA (reference sequence). Trimming cost V 4 bases and J 0 bases, with 16 bases left between them. CDR3 residues: CSATASRGGSYEQYF. As DNA, the CDR3 is TGCAGTGCTACGGCCAGTAGGGGGGGCTCCTACGAGCAGTACTTC.

The chain has TRBV28 and TRBJ2-3; either TRBD1 or TRBD2 may supply D (5 bases each). CDR1 and CDR2 from the germline V gene are MDHEN and SYDVKM. This CDR3 spans 19 amino acids. V was clipped by 5 bases and J by 0 bases, with 24 bases between them. The CDR3 spells CASSPYYGAVGLSTDTQYF. CDR3 DNA: TGTGCCAGCAGTCCATACTACGGGGCGGTTGGACTTAGCACAGATACGCAGTATTTT.

This clonotype was counted only a few times. The V and J genes are TRBV5-1 and TRBJ2-2; perhaps TRBD1 as D (6 bases). CDR3 length equals 16 residues. V was shortened by 0 bases and J by 6 bases, with 15 bases between the two germline ends. Looked up from germline, CDR1 is SGHRS and CDR2 is YFSETQ. The CDR3 protein is CASSLDSGAGAGELFF. CDR3 coding DNA: TGCGCCAGCAGCTTGGACTCAGGGGCAGGGGCCGGGGAGCTGTTTTTT.

The sample holds a few counts of this clonotype. This rearrangement joins TRBV20-1 to TRBJ2-5, with D possibly being TRBD1 (6 bases). This CDR3 is 16 amino acids long. V was clipped by 4 bases and J by 1 base, with 19 bases between them. Germline V lookup: CDR1 DFQATT, CDR2 SNEGSKA (reference sequence). The CDR3 DNA reads as TGCAGTGCTACATCAGGGGCGGACTCAATCCAAGAGACCCAGTACTTC. Its translation is CSATSGADSIQETQYF.

Many counts were recorded for this clonotype. The chain recombines TRBV20-1 with TRBJ1-2; unclear D gene. The CDR3 totals 16 residues. The germline gives CDR1 DFQATT, CDR2 SNEGSKA (reference sequence). The germline V and J ends were trimmed by 3 bases and 7 bases, with 24 bases remaining between them. CDR3 amino acids: CSASLEGNGEIGGYTF. The CDR3 DNA follows: TGCAGTGCTAGTCTCGAAGGAAACGGGGAAATCGGTGGCTACACCTTC.

This clonotype appeared many times. The chain combines TRBV5-1 with TRBJ2-1; 11 bases agree with TRBD1. Trimming removed 4 bases from V and 6 bases from J; junction bases left unmatched: 12. Germline V CDR1 and CDR2: SGHRS, YFSETQ. The CDR3 covers 17 residues. Written as DNA, the CDR3 is TGCGCCAGCAGCGTGGGACCCGGTGGGACAGGGGGCAATGAGCAGTTCTTC. It is translated as CASSVGPGGTGGNEQFF.

The sample holds many counts of this clonotype. The chain couples TRBV5-1 to TRBJ2-7; 8 bases align to TRBD1. The CDR3 is 13 residues long. The V segment lost 4 bases and the J segment 7 bases; nucleotides outside the gene matches: 7. Per the germline V gene, CDR1 is SGHRS and CDR2 is YFSETQ. The CDR3 nucleotides are TGCGCCAGCAGCGGACAGGGAACGGATGAGCAGTACTTC. Its translation is CASSGQGTDEQYF.

In its sample, this clonotype was seen many times. This chain joins TRBV10-3 and TRBJ1-1, with a possible D match to TRBD1 (6 bases). CDR1 ENHRY and CDR2 SYGVKD come from the germline V gene. V lost 5 bases and J lost 3, with 10 bases in between. This CDR3 is built from 13 residues. CDR3 loop: CAISSGGHTEAFF. DNA for the CDR3: TGTGCCATCAGTTCCGGGGGCCACACTGAAGCTTTCTTT.

In this sample, this clonotype turned up many times. V is TRBV6-1 and J is TRBJ1-5; TRBD1 aligns across 9 bases. V lost 10 bases, J lost 4 bases, and 8 bases stayed unmatched. From germline, CDR1 is MNHNS and CDR2 SASEGT. The CDR3 consists of 14 residues. For the CDR3, the DNA is TGTGCCACCTCGGGACAGGGCCCGAATCAGCCCCAGCATTTT. Translation gives CATSGQGPNQPQHF.

This clonotype came up many times. The chain joins TRBV28 to TRBJ2-3, with D possibly TRBD2 on 5 matching bases. There are 14 residues in the CDR3. Per germline, CDR1 MDHEN and CDR2 SYDVKM. Trimming removed 3 bases from V and 4 bases from J, with 11 bases in between. The DNA for the CDR3 is TGTGCCAGCAGTTTGCGGGTCCGGGCAGATACGCAGTATTTT. This encodes CASSLRVRADTQYF.

There are many counts of this clonotype. The chain has TRBV18 and TRBJ2-7; 12 bases are shared with TRBD2. The CDR3 has 16 residues. J gave up 4 bases and V 4 bases, and 8 bases lay outside the gene matches. The germline CDR1 and CDR2 sequences are KGHSH and LQKENI. CDR3 nucleotide sequence: TGTGCCAGCTCACGACTTACGACTAGCGGGAGTTACGAGCAGTACTTC. Amino acids: CASSRLTTSGSYEQYF.

This clonotype was counted at least ten times. This rearrangement joins TRBV28 to TRBJ2-4; D gene unclear. The CDR3 spans 15 residues. Trimming cost V 4 bases and J 1 base, with 11 bases left between them. Looked up from germline, CDR1 is MDHEN and CDR2 is SYDVKM. In DNA, the CDR3 is TGTGCCAGCAGTTCTATCCAGTGGGCCAAAAACATTCAGTACTTC. As protein: CASSSIQWAKNIQYF. Using reference TRBV28 and TRBJ2-4 for the parts outside the CDR3, the full variable domain is DVKVTQSSRYLVKRTGEKVFLECVQDMDHENMFWYRQDPGLGLRLIYFSYDVKMKEKGDIPEGYSVSREKKERFSLILESASTNQTSMYLCASSSIQWAKNIQYFGAGTRLSVL.

The rearrangement links TRBV5-1 to TRBJ1-1; no reliable D call. The CDR3 totals 18 residues. CDR1 is SGHRS, CDR2 YFSETQ, per germline. V was clipped by 0 bases and J by 0 bases, with 18 bases between them. The CDR3 here is CASSLAGQARWMNTEAFF. For the CDR3, the DNA is TGCGCCAGCAGCTTGGCGGGCCAGGCCAGGTGGATGAACACTGAAGCTTTCTTT.

This clonotype was counted ten times or more. This rearrangement joins TRBV11-2 to TRBJ1-3; D remains ambiguous. The V gene's germline CDR1 is SGHAT and CDR2 FQNNGV. The germline V and J ends were trimmed by 5 bases and 10 bases, with 12 bases remaining between them. The CDR3 covers 12 residues. The CDR3 here is CASSLGERTIYF. The DNA of the CDR3 is TGTGCCAGCAGCCTTGGGGAACGGACCATATATTTT.